One and the same sample provided the 28 T cell receptor beta chains below, sequenced in a study of T cell changes during pregnancy in multiple sclerosis. Only in-frame clones appear in the TCRdb table, and some are missing; sequencing was by immunoSEQ multiplex PCR. The sample carries around 96,000 clones, almost 95% recorded once. This specimen was peripheral blood, taken in the third trimester of pregnancy. The receptors were gathered from a female donor with multiple sclerosis, enrolled in a pregnancy study.

This chain uses TRBV5-1 with TRBJ2-7; 8 nucleotides match TRBD1. J lost 0 bases, V lost 0 bases, and 2 bases had no gene match. This CDR3 contains 15 residues. In germline, CDR1 is SGHRS, CDR2 YFSETQ. The CDR3 region has the DNA TGCGCCAGCAGCTTGGGGACAGGGAGCTCCTACGAGCAGTACTTC. Encoded protein: CASSLGTGSSYEQYF.

This clone was seen only a few times. The gene calls are TRBV10-2 and TRBJ2-4, with D perhaps TRBD1 (5 bases). Germline V gene data show CDR1 as WSHSY and CDR2 as SAAADI. V lost 2 bases and J lost 7, with 9 bases in between. The CDR3 is 13 residues long. CDR3 sequence: CASSEVPGNIQYF. The CDR3 DNA follows: TGCGCCAGCAGTGAGGTACCAGGGAACATTCAGTACTTC.

This rearrangement joins TRBV18 to TRBJ2-1, with D hard to call. Germline CDR1 is KGHSH and CDR2 is LQKENI. The CDR3 is 15 amino acids. V lost 1 base and J 4 bases, leaving 11 bases between the germline ends. The CDR3 DNA reads TGTGCCAGCTCACCACGAATAGCAAGGTACAATGAGCAGTTCTTC. Translated, it gives CASSPRIARYNEQFF.

The rearrangement links TRBV9 to TRBJ2-7; TRBD1 matches 7 bases. Trimming at V came to 3 bases and at J to 6 bases, leaving 3 bases not matched to a gene. The CDR3 length is 12 residues. The germline V gene encodes CDR1 SGDLS and CDR2 YYNGEE. The CDR3 loop reads CASSEGAGEQYF. The CDR3 DNA sequence: TGTGCCAGCAGCGAGGGGGCGGGCGAGCAGTACTTC.

This chain uses TRBV11-1 with TRBJ2-1; no firm D call. There are 14 residues in the CDR3. The germline V and J ends were trimmed by 3 bases and 0 bases, with 6 bases remaining between them. CDR1 and CDR2 (germline): SGHAT, FQDESV (reference sequence). The CDR3 coding sequence is TGTGCCAGCAGCTTCGGTCGCTCCTACAATGAGCAGTTCTTC. The encoded protein is CASSFGRSYNEQFF.

This chain joins TRBV7-2 and TRBJ2-7; TRBD2 matches at 10 bases. The CDR3 totals 15 residues. Germline CDR1 and CDR2: SGHTA and FQGNSA. The V gene end was trimmed by 4 bases and the J gene end by 9 bases; junction bases not matched to a gene: 12. CDR3 sequence (DNA): TGTGCCAGCAGCTGGGGACTAGCGCTCCCCACCGGGCAGTACTTC. It encodes CASSWGLALPTGQYF.

The chain combines TRBV18 with TRBJ2-3; weak D call: TRBD2 (5 bases). Germline CDR1 KGHSH, CDR2 LQKENI. This CDR3 is 18 amino acids long. V was shortened by 3 bases and J by 6 bases, with 25 bases between the two germline ends. The DNA for the CDR3 is TGTGCCAGCTCACCGCTCTGGGCAGGCTCGATAGCGACGGATACGCAGTATTTT. This gives the protein CASSPLWAGSIATDTQYF.

The chain couples TRBV7-2 to TRBJ2-7; a weak D match, TRBD2 (5 bases). The CDR3 is 13 residues long. V was cut by 1 base and J by 7 bases, with 11 bases left in between. The germline V gene has CDR1 SGHTA and CDR2 FQGNSA. The chain's CDR3 is CASSLVGAEEQYF. The DNA of the CDR3 is TGTGCCAGCAGCTTAGTGGGAGCTGAGGAGCAGTACTTC.

The chain carries TRBV6-6 and TRBJ2-7; TRBD2 is a possible D gene (6 bases). In germline, CDR1 is MNHNY, CDR2 SVGAGI (reference sequence). The germline V and J ends were trimmed by 2 bases and 2 bases, with 16 bases remaining between them. The length of the CDR3 is 16 residues. The CDR3 DNA sequence: TGTGCCAGCAGTTACGGTTCAGCGGGTAGAGCCTACGAGCAGTACTTC. Encoded protein: CASSYGSAGRAYEQYF.

Points on this clone: Distinct nucleotide sequences in the sample also encode this CDR3. This rearrangement joins TRBV5-4 to TRBJ2-5, with TRBD1 matching 7 bases. The V gene end was trimmed by 2 bases and the J gene end by 1 base; junction bases not matched to a gene: 5. The CDR3 runs 15 residues. Germline assignment: CDR1 SGHNT and CDR2 YYREEE (reference sequence). The CDR3 nucleotides are TGTGCCAGCAGCTTCCCGGGACAGCGCCAAGAGACCCAGTACTTC. This sequence encodes CASSFPGQRQETQYF. The complete variable domain, with remaining parts taken from reference TRBV5-4 and TRBJ2-5, reads ETGVTQSPTHLIKTRGQQVTLRCSSQSGHNTVSWYQQALGQGPQFIFQYYREEENGRGNFPPRFSGLQFPNYSSELNVNALELDDSALYLCASSFPGQRQETQYFGPGTRLLVL.

The chain is built from TRBV11-2 and TRBJ2-1, with D maybe TRBD2 (5 bases). The CDR3 has 13 amino acids. V lost 5 bases and J lost 4, with 9 bases in between. Germline lookup yields CDR1 SGHAT and CDR2 FQNNGV. CDR3 sequence: CASSPRTYNEQFF. The CDR3 nucleotides are TGTGCCAGCAGCCCTCGGACTTACAATGAGCAGTTCTTC. The complete variable domain, with remaining parts taken from reference TRBV11-2 and TRBJ2-1, reads EAGVAQSPRYKIIEKRQSVAFWCNPISGHATLYWYQQILGQGPKLLIQFQNNGVVDDSQLPKDRFSAERLKGVDSTLKIQPAKLEDSAVYLCASSPRTYNEQFFGPGTRLTVL.

The chain employs TRBV28 and TRBJ2-1; 13 nucleotides line up with TRBD2. Trimming cost V 6 bases and J 1 base; bases outside gene matches: 3. CDR3 length equals 16 residues. Germline assignment: CDR1 MDHEN and CDR2 SYDVKM. This chain's CDR3 is CASSLGLAGSYNEQFF. The CDR3 region has the DNA TGTGCCAGCAGCCTGGGACTAGCGGGATCCTACAATGAGCAGTTCTTC. Full variable domain (rest looked up from reference TRBV28 and TRBJ2-1): DVKVTQSSRYLVKRTGEKVFLECVQDMDHENMFWYRQDPGLGLRLIYFSYDVKMKEKGDIPEGYSVSREKKERFSLILESASTNQTSMYLCASSLGLAGSYNEQFFGPGTRLTVL.

The chain carries TRBV18 and TRBJ2-7; D is uncertain. In germline, CDR1 is KGHSH, CDR2 LQKENI. The CDR3 length is 13 residues. Trimming stripped 2 bases from V and 5 bases from J, with 10 bases between. CDR3 sequence (DNA): TGTGCCAGCTCACCAGGTTTCCAGGACGAGCAGTACTTC. Encoded protein: CASSPGFQDEQYF.

The V and J genes are TRBV11-3 and TRBJ2-3; tentatively, D is TRBD1 (6 bases). The germline CDR1 and CDR2 sequences are SGHNT and YENEEA. CDR3 size: 15 residues. V was cut by 5 bases and J by 0 bases, with 12 bases left in between. This CDR3 reads CASSPRGGSTDTQYF. DNA of the CDR3: TGTGCCAGCAGCCCCAGGGGCGGGAGCACAGATACGCAGTATTTT.

The rearrangement uses TRBV28 and TRBJ2-7, with TRBD2 as a possible D gene (5 bases). This CDR3 is built from 12 residues. CDR1 is MDHEN, CDR2 SYDVKM, per germline. V was shortened by 5 bases and J by 7 bases, with 12 bases between the two germline ends. The CDR3 nucleotides are TGTGCCAGCAGTCTCGAACCGGGGGAGCAGTACTTC. Encoded protein: CASSLEPGEQYF.

V usage is TRBV11-3 and J usage is TRBJ2-7; tentatively, D is TRBD1 (6 bases). Germline V lookup: CDR1 SGHNT, CDR2 YENEEA. This CDR3 has 13 amino acids. V lost 5 bases, J lost 3 bases, and 11 bases lay in between. The CDR3 sequence: CASSPPDSYEQYF. CDR3 DNA sequence: TGTGCCAGCAGCCCGCCGGACAGCTACGAGCAGTACTTC.

CDR3 amino acids: CSVPRGQSSYEQYF. CDR3 DNA sequence: TGCAGCGTTCCCAGGGGTCAAAGCTCCTACGAGCAGTACTTC. The V and J genes are TRBV29-1 and TRBJ2-7; a weak D match, TRBD1 (6 bases). Looked up from germline, CDR1 is SQVTM and CDR2 is ANQGSEA. CDR3 length: 14 amino acids. Between the trimmed V and J ends, which lost 5 bases and 0 bases, there was a span of 14 bases.

CDR3 protein: CASSLSGVPVGYNEQFF. The CDR3 nucleotides are TGCGCCAGCAGCTTGTCAGGGGTCCCCGTCGGATACAATGAGCAGTTCTTC. The chain carries TRBV5-1 and TRBJ2-1; D may be TRBD1 (6 bases). V shed 1 base and J shed 4 bases, with 18 bases lying between them. This CDR3 contains 17 residues. The germline gives CDR1 SGHRS, CDR2 YFSETQ. The full variable domain, in which reference TRBV5-1 and TRBJ2-1 provide the parts outside the CDR3, is KAGVTQTPRYLIKTRGQQVTLSCSPISGHRSVSWYQQTPGQGLQFLFEYFSETQRNKGNFPGRFSGRQFSNSRSEMNVSTLELGDSALYLCASSLSGVPVGYNEQFFGPGTRLTVL.

V and J are TRBV10-3 and TRBJ1-1, with a weak D call TRBD1 (6 bases). There are 13 residues in the CDR3. CDR1 ENHRY and CDR2 SYGVKD come from the germline V gene. V lost 8 bases, J lost 3 bases, and 13 bases lay in between. CDR3 in DNA: TGTGCCATCGGGAGAGGGGGGGACACTGAAGCTTTCTTT. Translated, it gives CAIGRGGDTEAFF.

The gene calls are TRBV25-1 and TRBJ2-7; 12 bases are a match to TRBD2. J lost 2 bases, V lost 2 bases, and 1 base had no gene match. Germline loops: CDR1 MGHDK, CDR2 SYGVNS. There are 15 residues in the CDR3. The DNA of the CDR3 is TGTGCCAGCAGTGAAGGACTAGCGGGAACCTACGAGCAGTACTTC. Its translation: CASSEGLAGTYEQYF.

J is TRBJ2-6 and V is TRBV27; 10 bases map to TRBD1. This CDR3 contains 18 residues. The J segment lost 0 bases and the V segment lost 2 bases, leaving 4 bases of the junction unmatched. In germline, CDR1 is MNHEY, CDR2 SMNVEV (reference sequence). The CDR3 DNA sequence: TGTGCCAGCAGTTTAGGGACAGGGGTTAGCTCTGGGGCCAACGTCCTGACTTTC. Translating gives CASSLGTGVSSGANVLTF.

This chain uses TRBV28 with TRBJ1-4; unclear D gene. V was cut by 4 bases and J by 4 bases, with 13 bases left in between. This CDR3 contains 15 residues. The germline V gene has CDR1 MDHEN and CDR2 SYDVKM. In DNA, the CDR3 is TGTGCCAGCAGTTCCGCGGCAGCACTTAATGAAAAACTGTTTTTT. Translating gives CASSSAAALNEKLFF.

The CDR3 sequence is CASSGKSGARTDTQYF. Here the CDR3 DNA reads TGTGCCAGCAGTGGGAAGAGTGGGGCCCGCACAGATACGCAGTATTTT. J is TRBJ2-3 and V is TRBV6-1; maybe TRBD1 (5 bases). This CDR3 comprises 16 residues. Germline CDR1 reads MNHNS; CDR2 reads SASEGT. V lost 4 bases, J lost 1 base, and 15 bases lay in between.

The chain carries TRBV5-6 and TRBJ2-2; D might be TRBD1 (6 bases). Germline V gene data show CDR1 as SGHDT and CDR2 as YYEEEE. The V end was cut by 4 bases, the J end by 0 bases, with 10 bases between. CDR3 length: 15 amino acids. The CDR3, as DNA: TGTGCCAGCAGCCGTGACAGGACGAACACCGGGGAGCTGTTTTTT. Translated, it gives CASSRDRTNTGELFF.

V usage is TRBV5-1 and J usage is TRBJ2-5, with a tentative D call TRBD2 (7 bases). Germline V gene data show CDR1 as SGHRS and CDR2 as YFSETQ. Trimming removed 3 bases from V and 5 bases from J, with 11 bases in between. The CDR3 has 13 amino acids. CDR3 sequence (DNA): TGCGCCAGCAGCTACGGGGGGCCGGAGACCCAGTACTTC. Translated: CASSYGGPETQYF. The complete variable domain, with remaining parts taken from reference TRBV5-1 and TRBJ2-5, reads KAGVTQTPRYLIKTRGQQVTLSCSPISGHRSVSWYQQTPGQGLQFLFEYFSETQRNKGNFPGRFSGRQFSNSRSEMNVSTLELGDSALYLCASSYGGPETQYFGPGTRLLVL.

Concerning this clone itself: The sample contains more than one DNA sequence encoding this CDR3. The genes are TRBV9 and TRBJ2-7, with a weak D call TRBD1 (5 bases). V was clipped by 0 bases and J by 2 bases, with 9 bases between them. This CDR3 comprises 14 residues. CDR1 SGDLS and CDR2 YYNGEE come from the germline V gene. The CDR3 DNA reads as TGTGCCAGCAGCGTAGGGGGCGGAACCTACGAGCAGTACTTC. Its translation is CASSVGGGTYEQYF.

About this clone itself: The junction departs from germline at one end; a sequencing error may be responsible. Within the sample, other DNA sequences also encode this same CDR3. The chain carries TRBV7-9 and TRBJ2-5; 12 nucleotides line up with TRBD2. Germline CDR1 and CDR2: SEHNR and FQNEAQ (reference sequence). This CDR3 has 13 residues. CDR3 bases: TGTGCCAGCAGCCTAGCGGGAGGGGAGACCCAGTACTTC. This encodes CASSLAGGETQYF.

The rearrangement links TRBV7-2 to TRBJ2-1; 7 nucleotides align to TRBD1. CDR3 length equals 16 residues. Per germline, CDR1 SGHTA and CDR2 FQGNSA. V lost 3 bases, J lost 0 bases, and 5 bases stayed unmatched. The CDR3 DNA reads TGTGCCAGCAGCTTGGACCGACAGGGCTCCTACAATGAGCAGTTCTTC. This codes for CASSLDRQGSYNEQFF.